This T cell receptor (beta chain) was sequenced for a study of cytomegalovirus exposure and HLA in healthy donors. Study observations and caveats: Presence/absence analyses took donor sequencing depth as roughly uniform. Evidence from a later analysis indicated that most CMV-associated TCR beta chains looked HLA-restricted. TCR beta V- and J-gene trimming was later associated with a missense DCLRE1C variant.

V lost 0 bases to trimming and J lost 6 bases, with 15 bases between them. The length of the CDR3 is 15 residues. CDR1 and CDR2 (germline): SGHTS, YDEGEE. This clone was detected a few times. What it binds is not known. The PCR ran on 60 Vbeta and 13 Jbeta primers. As originally analysed: Approximately 9.9 million of about 80 million unique TCR beta chains were shared, per a later count. The protocol was immunoSEQ multiplex PCR, while the TCRdb copy is restricted to in-frame clones and leaves out a portion. D and trimming were read from the DNA, whereas the V and J calls and clone size are those reported in that table. The sample consists of around 110,000 clones, roughly two thirds of them appearing once.

This clonotype originated in a woman in her twenties or thirties in good health and CMV-seronegative. Input material: PBMCs. The chain uses TRBV5-8 and TRBJ1-2; D is perhaps TRBD1 (6 bases). This CDR3 reads CASSLGDTGWNGYTF. The CDR3 DNA follows: TGTGCCAGCAGCTTGGGGGACACTGGCTGGAATGGCTACACCTTC.